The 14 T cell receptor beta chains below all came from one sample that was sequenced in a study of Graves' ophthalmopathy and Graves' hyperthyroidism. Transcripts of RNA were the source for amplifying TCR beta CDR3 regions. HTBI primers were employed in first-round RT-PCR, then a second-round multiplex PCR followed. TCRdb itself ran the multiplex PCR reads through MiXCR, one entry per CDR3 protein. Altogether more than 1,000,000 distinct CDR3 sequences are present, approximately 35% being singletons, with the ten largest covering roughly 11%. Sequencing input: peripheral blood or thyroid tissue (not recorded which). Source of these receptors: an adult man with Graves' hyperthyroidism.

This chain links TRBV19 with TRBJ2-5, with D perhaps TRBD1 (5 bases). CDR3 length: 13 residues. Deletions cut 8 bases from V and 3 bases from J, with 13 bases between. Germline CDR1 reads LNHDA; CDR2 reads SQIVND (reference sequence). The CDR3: CASGLGREETQYF. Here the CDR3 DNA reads TGTGCCAGTGGCCTGGGCAGGGAAGAGACCCAGTACTTC.

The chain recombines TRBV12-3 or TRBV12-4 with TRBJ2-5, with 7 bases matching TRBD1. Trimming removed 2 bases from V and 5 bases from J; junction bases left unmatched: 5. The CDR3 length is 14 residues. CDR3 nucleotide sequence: TGTGCCAGCAGTTTATTACTGGGACAGGAGACCCAGTACTTC. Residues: CASSLLLGQETQYF.

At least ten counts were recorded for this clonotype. The CDR3 nucleotides read TGTGCCAGTAGTCCCTGGGAAGGGGGCGTCACTGAAGCTTTCTTT. Amino acids: CASSPWEGGVTEAFF. The V call is TRBV19, the J call TRBJ1-1, with TRBD1 identical over 7 bases. V lost 5 bases to trimming and J lost 4 bases; unmatched junction nucleotides: 10. Germline values: CDR1 LNHDA, CDR2 SQIVND (reference sequence). The CDR3 totals 15 residues. Variable domain in full (rest from reference TRBV19 and TRBJ1-1): DGGITQSPKYLFRKEGQNVTLSCEQNLNHDAMYWYRQDPGQGLRLIYYSQIVNDFQKGDIAEGYSVSREKKESFPLTVTSAQKNPTAFYLCASSPWEGGVTEAFFGQGTRLTVV.

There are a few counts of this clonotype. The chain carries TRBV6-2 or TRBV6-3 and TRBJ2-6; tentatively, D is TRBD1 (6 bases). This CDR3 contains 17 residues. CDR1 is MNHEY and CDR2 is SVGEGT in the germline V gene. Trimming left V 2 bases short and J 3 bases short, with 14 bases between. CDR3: CASSYTMTGLGANVLTF. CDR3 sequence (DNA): TGTGCCAGCAGTTACACCATGACAGGTCTTGGGGCCAACGTCCTGACTTTC.

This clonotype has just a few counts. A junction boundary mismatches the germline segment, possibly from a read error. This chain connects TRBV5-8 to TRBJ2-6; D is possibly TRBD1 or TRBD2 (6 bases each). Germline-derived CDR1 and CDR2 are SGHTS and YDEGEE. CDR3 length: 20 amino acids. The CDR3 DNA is TGCGCCAGCAGCGTACGTATGGGGACCAGGGGACTCTCTGGGGCCAACGTCCTGACTTTC. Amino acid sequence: CASSVRMGTRGLSGANVLTF. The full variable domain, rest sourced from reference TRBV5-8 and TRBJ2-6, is EAGVTQSPTHLIKTRGQQATLRCSPISGHTSVYWYQQALGLGLQFLLWYDEGEERNRGNFPPRFSGRQFPNYSSELNVNALELEDSALYLCASSVRMGTRGLSGANVLTFGAGSRLTVL.

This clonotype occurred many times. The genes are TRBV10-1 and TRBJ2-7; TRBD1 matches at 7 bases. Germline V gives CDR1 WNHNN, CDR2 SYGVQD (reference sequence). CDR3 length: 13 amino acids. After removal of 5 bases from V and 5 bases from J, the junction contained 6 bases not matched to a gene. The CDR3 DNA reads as TGCGCCAGCAGTCCGACAGGGCTCCACGAGCAGTACTTC. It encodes CASSPTGLHEQYF.

The CDR3 loop reads CATSTGQAEGYTF. Here the CDR3 DNA reads TGTGCCACCAGCACGGGACAGGCGGAGGGCTACACCTTC. This rearrangement joins TRBV15 to TRBJ1-2; 8 nucleotides line up with TRBD1. The CDR3 length is 13 residues. The germline gives CDR1 LNHNV, CDR2 YYDKDF (reference sequence). J was trimmed by 8 bases and V by 4 bases; bases with no gene match: 6.

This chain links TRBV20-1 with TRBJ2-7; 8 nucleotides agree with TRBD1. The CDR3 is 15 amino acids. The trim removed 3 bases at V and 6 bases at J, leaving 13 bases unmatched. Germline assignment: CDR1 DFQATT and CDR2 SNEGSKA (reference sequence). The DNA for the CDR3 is TGCAGTGCTAGGATGGGGGGACAGGTGGGGATCGAGCAGTACTTC. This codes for CSARMGGQVGIEQYF.

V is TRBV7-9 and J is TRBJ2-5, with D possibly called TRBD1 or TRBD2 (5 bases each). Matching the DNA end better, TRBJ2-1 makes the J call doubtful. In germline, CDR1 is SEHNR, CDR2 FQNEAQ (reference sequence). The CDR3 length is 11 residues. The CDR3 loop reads CASRLREEQFF. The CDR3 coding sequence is TGTGCCAGCAGGCTCAGGGAGGAGCAGTTCTTC.

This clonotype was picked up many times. DNA of the CDR3: TGTGCCAGCAGACACAGGGAAATGAAAAGTGGCTACACCTTC. This translates into CASRHREMKSGYTF. The chain has TRBV12-3 or TRBV12-4 and TRBJ1-2, with D possibly TRBD1 on 6 matching bases. Trimming removed 6 bases from V and 7 bases from J, with 18 bases in between. This CDR3 is 14 amino acids long.

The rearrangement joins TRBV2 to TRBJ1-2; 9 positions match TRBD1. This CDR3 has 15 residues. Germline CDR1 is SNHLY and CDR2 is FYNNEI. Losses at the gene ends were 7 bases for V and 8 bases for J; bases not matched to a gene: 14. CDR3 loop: CASILTGTGPRGYTF. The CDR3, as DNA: TGTGCCAGCATCCTAACCGGGACAGGGCCGCGGGGCTACACCTTC.

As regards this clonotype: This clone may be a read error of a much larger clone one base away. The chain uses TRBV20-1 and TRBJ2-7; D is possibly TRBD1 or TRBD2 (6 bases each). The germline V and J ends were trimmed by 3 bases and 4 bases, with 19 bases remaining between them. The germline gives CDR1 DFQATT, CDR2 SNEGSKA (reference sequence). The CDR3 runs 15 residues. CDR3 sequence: CSARSKLRRGYEQYF. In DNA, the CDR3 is TGCAGTGCTAGGAGCAAGTTACGGAGGGGGTACGAGCAGTACTTC.

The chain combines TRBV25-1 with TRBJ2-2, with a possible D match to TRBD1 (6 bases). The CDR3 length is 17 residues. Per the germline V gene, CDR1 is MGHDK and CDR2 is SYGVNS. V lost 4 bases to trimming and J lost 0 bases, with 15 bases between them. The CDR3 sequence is CASSARVPGANTGELFF. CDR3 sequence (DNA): TGTGCCAGCAGTGCTAGAGTTCCAGGGGCGAACACCGGGGAGCTGTTTTTT.

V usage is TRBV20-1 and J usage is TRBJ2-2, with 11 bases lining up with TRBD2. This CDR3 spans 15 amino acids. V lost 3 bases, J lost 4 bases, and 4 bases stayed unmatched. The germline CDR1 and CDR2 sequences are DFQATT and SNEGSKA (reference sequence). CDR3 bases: TGCAGTGCTAGTATCACTAGCGGGAGCACCGGGGAGCTGTTTTTT. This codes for CSASITSGSTGELFF.